This T cell receptor (beta chain) is from a study of blood T cell repertoires in COVID-19. Study-level information: Italy, Spain and the United States were the sources of the convalescent and acute COVID-19 samples.

This clone occurred once. The protocol was immunoSEQ multiplex PCR, while the TCRdb copy is restricted to in-frame clones and leaves out a portion. Seen here are a few hundred thousand clones, about 91% observed once, and the top ten hold 1.5% to 2%. In germline, CDR1 is SGHDT, CDR2 YYEEEE. V dropped 1 base and J dropped 3; count of bases not matched to a gene: 10. The CDR3 totals 18 residues. This clonotype was obtained from a woman in her 30s with COVID-19, enrolled during active disease. The rearrangement uses TRBV5-6 and TRBJ2-2; 9 bases align to TRBD2. What was sequenced was peripheral blood. The CDR3 spells CASSLWRGGHYDTGELFF. CDR3 bases: TGTGCCAGCAGCTTGTGGCGGGGGGGCCATTACGACACCGGGGAGCTGTTTTTT.